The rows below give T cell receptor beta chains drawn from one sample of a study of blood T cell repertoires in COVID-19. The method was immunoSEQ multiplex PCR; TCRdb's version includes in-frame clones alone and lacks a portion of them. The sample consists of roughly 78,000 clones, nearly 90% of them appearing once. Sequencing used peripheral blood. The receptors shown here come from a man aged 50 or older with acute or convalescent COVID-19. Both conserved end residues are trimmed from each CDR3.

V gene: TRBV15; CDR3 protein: ATSRDGRGGNQPQH
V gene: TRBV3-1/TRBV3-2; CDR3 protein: ASSLDRGGYT
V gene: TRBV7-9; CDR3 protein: ASSLDGQGFLDEQF
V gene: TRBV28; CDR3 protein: ASRLTGTSSYEQY
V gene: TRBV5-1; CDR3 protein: ASSLNQRPNEKLF
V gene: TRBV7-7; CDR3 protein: ASSFRGETQY
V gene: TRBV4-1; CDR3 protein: ASSQSGQPAGELF
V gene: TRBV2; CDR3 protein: ASSDTGTGNEQF
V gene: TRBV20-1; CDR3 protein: SASFYQLAKNIQY
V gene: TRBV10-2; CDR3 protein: ASRGTGGWTEAF
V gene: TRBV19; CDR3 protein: ASSIGSQGAVTLH
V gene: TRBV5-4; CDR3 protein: ASSTGQGKYEQY
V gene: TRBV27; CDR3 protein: ASSLSGRGNTEAF
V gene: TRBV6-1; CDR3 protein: ASSEVQYGYT
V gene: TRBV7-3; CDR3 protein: ASSLIFGGSQNTEAF
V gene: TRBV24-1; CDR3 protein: ATSVRGLSTDTQY
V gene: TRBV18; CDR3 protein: ASSNRERWETQY
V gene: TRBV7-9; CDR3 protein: ASSLDRGGYNEQF
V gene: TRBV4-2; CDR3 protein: ASSQLGGQGRYGYT
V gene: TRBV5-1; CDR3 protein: ASSLIGDTEAF
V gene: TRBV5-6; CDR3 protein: ASSGASYEQY
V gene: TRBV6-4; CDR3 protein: ASRGQGSTGELF
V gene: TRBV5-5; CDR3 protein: ASSLLGLARDEQF
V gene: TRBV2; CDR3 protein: ASSELGRREINEQF
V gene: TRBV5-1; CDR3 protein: ASSPPQGGTEAF